The present TCR beta chain was sequenced within a study of blood T cell repertoires in COVID-19. Study information: PBMCs, B-cell-depleted T cells, or T cells were the source of the cDNA or gDNA that made up the material.

CDR1 and CDR2 (germline): MGHRA, YSYEKL. The CDR3 length is 13 residues. The ends were cut back, 4 bases at V and 6 bases at J, with 11 bases in the middle. Repertoires were generated with immunoSEQ multiplex PCR, while TCRdb's copy carries only in-frame clones and drops some. The sample includes roughly 140,000 clones, about nine tenths seen only once; the top ten take 2.3%. The gene calls are TRBV4-1 and TRBJ2-3; no definite D call. The receptor was isolated from a human donor in a cohort sampled during active COVID-19. Specimen: peripheral blood. The CDR3 coding sequence is TGCGCCAGCAGCCGCGCGGCGCTGGATACGCAGTATTTT. It specifies CASSRAALDTQYF.